Presented here are 22 T cell receptor beta chains from one specimen sequenced in a study of T cells in Graves' hyperthyroidism and ophthalmopathy. Amplification of TCR beta CDR3 regions was performed using RNA transcripts as template. TCR CDR3 underwent first-round RT-PCR with the HTBI primer set. Via MiXCR, TCRdb re-called the multiplex PCR reads, giving one row per CDR3 protein. Seen here are 350,000 or so distinct CDR3 sequences, about a sixth observed once, and the top ten hold about 16%. Input material: blood. The origin of the receptors is a middle-aged woman with Graves' ophthalmopathy.

This clonotype was seen ten or more times. The chain couples TRBV27 to TRBJ1-1; tentative D call: TRBD1 (5 bases). Trimming left V 6 bases short and J 1 base short, with 6 bases between. This CDR3 spans 12 amino acids. Germline loops: CDR1 MNHEY, CDR2 SMNVEV (reference sequence). For the CDR3, the DNA is TGTGCCAGCAGCACAGGGAACACTGAAGCTTTCTTT. Protein product: CASSTGNTEAFF.

This clonotype came up a few times. The genes are TRBV3-1 and TRBJ1-1; D is unclear. V dropped 2 bases and J dropped 5 bases, with 15 bases sitting between them. CDR1 is LGHDT and CDR2 is YNNKEL in the germline V gene (reference sequence). This CDR3 is 15 amino acids long. CDR3: CASSQNSLVRTEAFF. CDR3 nucleotide sequence: TGTGCCAGCAGCCAAAACTCCCTAGTGAGGACTGAAGCTTTCTTT. The full variable domain, in which reference TRBV3-1 and TRBJ1-1 provide the parts outside the CDR3, is DTAVSQTPKYLVTQMGNDKSIKCEQNLGHDTMYWYKQDSKKFLKIMFSYNNKELIINETVPNRFSPKSPDKAHLNLHINSLELGDSAVYFCASSQNSLVRTEAFFGQGTRLTVV.

Many counts were recorded for this clonotype. This chain links TRBV29-1 with TRBJ1-1; D is undetermined. V dropped 1 base and J dropped 0 bases, with 9 bases sitting between them. This CDR3 is 14 amino acids long. Germline loops: CDR1 SQVTM, CDR2 ANQGSEA. The CDR3 is CSVEAQAMNTEAFF. CDR3 in DNA: TGCAGCGTTGAAGCCCAGGCTATGAACACTGAAGCTTTCTTT.

This clonotype was counted ten times or more. The chain joins TRBV20-1 to TRBJ1-5, with D tentatively TRBD1 (5 bases). The CDR3 sequence is 14 residues long. Trimming removed 6 bases from V and 0 bases from J, with 12 bases in between. Germline assignment: CDR1 DFQATT and CDR2 SNEGSKA (reference sequence). The CDR3 region is CSARTSYSNQPQHF. In DNA, the CDR3 is TGCAGTGCGAGGACAAGTTATAGCAATCAGCCCCAGCATTTT.

The chain carries TRBV28 and TRBJ1-1; no firm D call. The CDR3 totals 13 residues. Germline V gene sequence: CDR1 MDHEN, CDR2 SYDVKM. Trimming took 6 bases from V and 1 from J, leaving 9 bases between them. CDR3 bases: TGTGCCAGCAGACCCCCCCGGAACACTGAAGCTTTCTTT. It is translated as CASRPPRNTEAFF.

This clonotype came up a few times. The chain combines TRBV28 with TRBJ2-7; perhaps D is TRBD1 or TRBD2 (6 bases each). In germline, CDR1 is MDHEN, CDR2 SYDVKM. V lost 7 bases and J lost 2, with 15 bases in between. The CDR3 runs to 14 residues. The CDR3 reads CASNPSGAAYEQYF. The CDR3 nucleotides are TGTGCCAGCAACCCTTCGGGGGCGGCCTACGAGCAGTACTTC.

This clonotype occurred many times. This rearrangement joins TRBV3-1 to TRBJ2-4; D uncertain. The CDR3 is 12 amino acids. Per germline, CDR1 LGHDT and CDR2 YNNKEL (reference sequence). Trimming took 9 bases from V and 2 from J, leaving 8 bases between them. The CDR3 loop is CARDQTKNIQYF. The CDR3 DNA sequence: TGTGCCAGGGACCAAACCAAAAACATTCAGTACTTC. Complete variable domain (other parts from reference TRBV3-1 and TRBJ2-4): DTAVSQTPKYLVTQMGNDKSIKCEQNLGHDTMYWYKQDSKKFLKIMFSYNNKELIINETVPNRFSPKSPDKAHLNLHINSLELGDSAVYFCARDQTKNIQYFGAGTRLSVL.

This clonotype was counted ten times or more. The rearrangement links TRBV19 to TRBJ1-1, with D unclear. Germline V gives CDR1 LNHDA, CDR2 SQIVND (reference sequence). The CDR3 contains 12 residues. Trimming took off 7 bases at V and 2 bases at J, with 8 bases between the two ends. CDR3 sequence (DNA): TGTGCCAGTATAGAGGGTAACACTGAAGCTTTCTTT. This codes for CASIEGNTEAFF.

This clonotype was counted at least ten times. This sequence joins TRBV12-3 or TRBV12-4 and TRBJ1-1; D gene unclear. This CDR3 spans 13 amino acids. Trimming left V 8 bases short and J 0 bases short, with 10 bases between. The CDR3 is CASFRIMNTEAFF. The CDR3 DNA reads TGTGCCAGCTTCAGGATTATGAACACTGAAGCTTTCTTT.

This clonotype occurred many times. The genes are TRBV20-1 and TRBJ2-7; 9 bases match TRBD1. CDR1 is DFQATT, CDR2 SNEGSKA, per germline (reference sequence). With V trimmed by 3 bases and J by 4 bases, 7 bases remained unmatched. This CDR3 contains 14 residues. The CDR3 reads CSASSGQGGYEQYF. In DNA, the CDR3 is TGCAGTGCTAGTTCGGGACAGGGTGGATACGAGCAGTACTTC.

This clonotype was found many times. V gene TRBV6-1 combines with J gene TRBJ2-5, with D unclear. Looked up from germline, CDR1 is MNHNS and CDR2 is SASEGT. V was trimmed by 7 bases and J by 5 bases, leaving 11 bases between them. This CDR3 has 12 amino acids. The CDR3 loop reads CASNPPRETQYF. CDR3 DNA: TGTGCCAGCAATCCCCCCAGGGAGACCCAGTACTTC.

There are many counts of this clonotype. The chain carries TRBV7-3 and TRBJ1-1, with 7 bases that match TRBD1. Losses at the gene ends were 3 bases for V and 8 bases for J; bases not matched to a gene: 9. The germline V gene has CDR1 SGHTA and CDR2 FQGTGA. The CDR3 is 14 amino acids. As DNA, the CDR3 is TGTGCCAGCAGCTTTAGATTGGACAGGTCAGAAGCTTTCTTT. Translation: CASSFRLDRSEAFF. The full variable domain, with the rest looked up from reference TRBV7-3 and TRBJ1-1, is GAGVSQTPSNKVTEKGKYVELRCDPISGHTALYWYRQSLGQGPEFLIYFQGTGAADDSGLPNDRFFAVRPEGSVSTLKIQRTERGDSAVYLCASSFRLDRSEAFFGQGTRLTVV.

Notes on this clonotype: An end of the junction does not agree with germline; a read error may underlie this. This chain connects TRBV28 to TRBJ1-2; D call uncertain. This CDR3 region has 12 residues. The germline CDR1 and CDR2 sequences are MDHEN and SYDVKM. CDR3 coding DNA: TGTGCCAGCATTGATAGCTTCTATGGCTACATCTTC. This codes for CASIDSFYGYIF.

The rearrangement links TRBV4-1 to TRBJ2-6; 7 nucleotides line up with TRBD1. Germline CDR1 MGHRA, CDR2 YSYEKL. V lost 3 bases to trimming and J lost 0 bases; unmatched junction nucleotides: 11. The CDR3 has 19 residues. This CDR3 reads CASSHYPGQRYSGANVLTF. As DNA, the CDR3 is TGCGCCAGCAGCCATTACCCGGGACAGCGTTACTCTGGGGCCAACGTCCTGACTTTC.

This clonotype was recorded at least ten times. The chain joins TRBV28 to TRBJ2-5; 7 bases agree with TRBD2. J lost 3 bases, V lost 5 bases, and 12 bases had no gene match. Germline assignment: CDR1 MDHEN and CDR2 SYDVKM. This CDR3 contains 16 residues. CDR3 DNA sequence: TGTGCCAGCAGTGACCGAAGCGGGGTGCAAAAAGAGACCCAGTACTTC. It specifies CASSDRSGVQKETQYF.

This clonotype was seen many times. The chain employs TRBV5-1 and TRBJ2-7; D ambiguous. This CDR3 is built from 13 residues. Germline CDR1 and CDR2: SGHRS and YFSETQ. V lost 4 bases, J lost 0 bases, and 8 bases lay in between. CDR3 sequence reads: CASSVQSSYEQYF. The CDR3, as DNA: TGCGCCAGCAGCGTCCAAAGCTCCTACGAGCAGTACTTC.

The table lists this clonotype with many counts. This chain connects TRBV6-2 or TRBV6-3 to TRBJ2-2, with D hard to call. The germline V gene has CDR1 MNHEY and CDR2 SVGEGT. V lost 2 bases and J lost 1, with 17 bases in between. This CDR3 has 18 amino acids. CDR3 loop: CASSYSSRLLLNTGELFF. DNA of the CDR3: TGTGCCAGCAGTTACAGTTCTCGTCTACTCCTGAACACCGGGGAGCTGTTTTTT.

This clonotype was detected many times. The J gene is TRBJ2-5, the V gene TRBV20-1, with 7 bases fitting TRBD2. With V trimmed by 3 bases and J by 3 bases, 10 bases remained unmatched. The CDR3 is 15 amino acids. In germline, CDR1 is DFQATT, CDR2 SNEGSKA (reference sequence). The CDR3 bases are TGCAGTGCTAGTACACGGGACTACCCTAAAGAGACCCAGTACTTC. Its translation: CSASTRDYPKETQYF.

This clonotype was seen repeatedly, ten times or more. CDR3 DNA sequence: TGTGCCAGCAGTCCAAACTCGCACAGCCGCAATCAGCCCCAGCATTTT. Amino acid sequence: CASSPNSHSRNQPQHF. This chain joins TRBV27 and TRBJ1-5; no firm D call. Germline CDR1 MNHEY, CDR2 SMNVEV (reference sequence). This CDR3 is 16 amino acids long. V shed 5 bases and J shed 2 bases, with 16 bases lying between them.

This clonotype was counted ten times or more. Possible read error: a much larger clone is one base away. The CDR3 does not close with the conserved phenylalanine or tryptophan, likely indicating a read error. The chain couples TRBV28 to TRBJ1-1; no clear D. Germline CDR1 reads MDHEN; CDR2 reads SYDVKM. Trimming cost V 6 bases and J 1 base, with 9 bases left between them. This CDR3 comprises 13 residues. In DNA form, the CDR3 reads TGTGCCAGCAGACTGAATCGGAACACTGAAGCTTTCTCT. Translation: CASRLNRNTEAFS.

This clonotype was seen many times. The chain has TRBV20-1 and TRBJ2-3; unclear D gene. Germline V gene lookup returns CDR1 DFQATT and CDR2 SNEGSKA (reference sequence). The V gene lost 2 bases and the J gene lost 0 bases, with 9 bases spanning the gap. The CDR3 is made up of 14 amino acids. The CDR3 is CSARSVTSTDTQYF. The DNA for the CDR3 is TGCAGTGCTAGAAGCGTAACTAGCACAGATACGCAGTATTTT.

There are a few counts of this clonotype. The rearrangement uses TRBV18 and TRBJ1-5; TRBD1 might be the D (5 bases). The CDR3 runs to 15 residues. V lost 2 bases, J lost 3 bases, and 11 bases lay in between. Germline V lookup: CDR1 KGHSH, CDR2 LQKENI. CDR3 bases: TGTGCCAGCTCACCATCGGGACTCATCAATCAGCCCCAGCATTTT. This gives the protein CASSPSGLINQPQHF.